Only a few counts were recorded for the clone carrying this TCR beta chain. Antigen: not known. The data originate from a study of CD8 T cells in ankylosing spondylitis. Findings and caveats of the study: Reported data indicate significant enrichment of disease-linked clones within matched ankylosing spondylitis synovial fluid.

The ends lost 0 bases at V and 6 bases at J; junction bases unmatched: 9. This CDR3 spans 16 amino acids. Per germline, CDR1 MNHEY and CDR2 SVGEGT. Molecular-barcoded quantitative 5'-RACE produced these TCR beta libraries. TCRdb recomputed calls from the 5' RACE reads with MiXCR, one row per CDR3 protein. The sample has 230,000 or so distinct CDR3 sequences, 15% to 20% seen once; the top ten hold about a third. Material for sequencing was blood, either unsorted or a sorted T cell fraction (not recorded which). This chain connects TRBV6-2 or TRBV6-3 to TRBJ2-3, with TRBD2 identical over 7 bases. The receptor was isolated from a male donor with ankylosing spondylitis or in good health (not recorded which). The CDR3 loop is CASSYSQLEGGDTQYF. CDR3 sequence (DNA): TGTGCCAGCAGTTACTCCCAGCTGGAGGGAGGGGATACGCAGTATTTT.